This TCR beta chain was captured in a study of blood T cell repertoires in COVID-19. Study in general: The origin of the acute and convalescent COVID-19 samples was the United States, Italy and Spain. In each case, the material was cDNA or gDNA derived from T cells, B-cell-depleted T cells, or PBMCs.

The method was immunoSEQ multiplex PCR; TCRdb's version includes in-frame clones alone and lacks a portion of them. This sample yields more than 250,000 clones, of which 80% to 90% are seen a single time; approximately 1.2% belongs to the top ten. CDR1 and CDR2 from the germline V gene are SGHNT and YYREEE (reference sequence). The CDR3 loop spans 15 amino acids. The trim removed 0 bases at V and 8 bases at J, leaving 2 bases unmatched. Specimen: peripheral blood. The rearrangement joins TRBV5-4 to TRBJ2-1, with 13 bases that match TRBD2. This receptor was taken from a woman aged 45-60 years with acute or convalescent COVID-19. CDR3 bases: TGTGCCAGCAGCTTGGACGGACTAGCGGGAGATGAGCAGTTCTTC. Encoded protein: CASSLDGLAGDEQFF.